These 10 T cell receptor beta chains share one sample of origin, sequenced in a study of cytomegalovirus exposure and HLA in healthy donors. 60 Vbeta and 13 Jbeta primers were used in PCR. Repertoires were generated with immunoSEQ multiplex PCR, while TCRdb's copy carries only in-frame clones and drops some. The table lists 150,000 or so clones, roughly 80% of them singletons. Sequences were obtained from PBMCs. Receptor source: a man aged 40-55 years in good health and CMV-seropositive.

This chain links TRBV21-1 with TRBJ1-5; the table names TRBD1, a call not compared with the DNA. TRBV21-1 is given as a pseudogene. The CDR3 has 16 residues. The CDR3 loop reads CASSKGDRGENQPQHF. The DNA of the CDR3 is TGTGCCAGCAGCAAAGGGGACAGGGGAGAAAATCAGCCCCAGCATTTT.

This clone was recorded only once. DNA for the CDR3: TGTGCCAGCAGCGTACTGGACAGGGGGCGCCTTGAAAAACTGTTTTTT. Residues: CASSVLDRGRLEKLFF. The rearrangement links TRBV7-9 to TRBJ1-4; 11 nucleotides agree with TRBD1. Trimming removed 5 bases from V and 7 bases from J; junction bases left unmatched: 9. The CDR3 spans 16 residues. Germline CDR1 and CDR2: SEHNR and FQNEAQ (reference sequence).

V and J are TRBV9 and TRBJ1-2; 8 nucleotides agree with TRBD1. J was trimmed by 2 bases and V by 4 bases; bases with no gene match: 7. The CDR3 consists of 15 residues. The germline V gene has CDR1 SGDLS and CDR2 YYNGEE. The DNA of the CDR3 is TGTGCCAGCAGCCCACAGACAGGGGTCAACTATGGCTACACCTTC. It translates to CASSPQTGVNYGYTF.

The rearrangement joins TRBV14 to TRBJ1-2; D gene uncertain. Looked up from germline, CDR1 is SGHDN and CDR2 is FVKESK. The length of the CDR3 is 13 residues. V was trimmed by 1 base and J by 4 bases, leaving 7 bases between them. The CDR3 is CASSQGQSYGYTF. CDR3 DNA sequence: TGTGCCAGCAGCCAAGGGCAATCCTATGGCTACACCTTC.

J is TRBJ2-1 and V is TRBV10-1; D unclear. There are 14 residues in the CDR3. V was shortened by 1 base and J by 7 bases, with 11 bases between the two germline ends. The germline gives CDR1 WNHNN, CDR2 SYGVQD (reference sequence). The CDR3 region has the DNA TGCGCCAGCAGTGAGTTGATAAACCTAAATGAGCAGTTCTTC. Translation: CASSELINLNEQFF.

The CDR3 nucleotides read TGTGCCAGTAGTATAGATCGGACTAGCGGCACCTACGAGCAGTACTTC. This codes for CASSIDRTSGTYEQYF. The rearrangement uses TRBV19 and TRBJ2-7, with 10 bases that match TRBD2. Trimming at V came to 0 bases and at J to 2 bases, leaving 4 bases not matched to a gene. Germline CDR1 LNHDA, CDR2 SQIVND (reference sequence). The CDR3 spans 16 residues.

This chain links TRBV19 with TRBJ1-2; tentatively, D is TRBD1 (5 bases). Germline lookup yields CDR1 LNHDA and CDR2 SQIVND (reference sequence). Trimming pared 5 bases from V and 8 bases from J, leaving 12 bases between. The CDR3 is made up of 12 amino acids. Here the CDR3 reads CASSHRMNGYTF. For the CDR3, the DNA is TGTGCCAGTAGTCACAGGATGAACGGCTACACCTTC.

The gene calls are TRBV29-1 and TRBJ1-1; TRBD1 matches 9 bases. V gave up 7 bases and J gave up 6 bases; unmatched junction bases: 15. In germline, CDR1 is SQVTM, CDR2 ANQGSEA. The CDR3 spans 15 residues. CDR3 in DNA: TGCAGCGGCGCCGACCCGACAGGGGGGTACCCTGAAGCTTTCTTT. The encoded protein is CSGADPTGGYPEAFF.

This chain links TRBV11-2 with TRBJ2-5; 14 bases map to TRBD2. The ends lost 5 bases at V and 5 bases at J; junction bases unmatched: 10. Germline-derived CDR1 and CDR2 are SGHAT and FQNNGV. The CDR3 is made up of 17 amino acids. In DNA, the CDR3 is TGTGCCAGCAGCCGGGGACTAGCGGGAGTATCCGTGGAGACCCAGTACTTC. It codes for CASSRGLAGVSVETQYF.

V is TRBV28 and J is TRBJ1-6; D perhaps matches TRBD1 (5 bases). V gave up 6 bases and J gave up 7 bases, with 16 bases separating them. Germline lookup yields CDR1 MDHEN and CDR2 SYDVKM. The CDR3 spans 15 residues. Here the CDR3 DNA reads TGTGCCAGCAGCCCAATCGCGGGGGGGAATTCACCCCTCCACTTT. Residues: CASSPIAGGNSPLHF.